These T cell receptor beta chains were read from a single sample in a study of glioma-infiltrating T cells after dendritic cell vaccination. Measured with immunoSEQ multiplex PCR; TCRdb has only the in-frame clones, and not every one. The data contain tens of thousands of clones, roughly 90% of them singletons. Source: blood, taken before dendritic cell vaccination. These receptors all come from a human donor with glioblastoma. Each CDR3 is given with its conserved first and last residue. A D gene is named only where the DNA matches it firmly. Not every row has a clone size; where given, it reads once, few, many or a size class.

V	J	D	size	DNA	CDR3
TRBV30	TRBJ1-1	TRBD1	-	TGTGCCTGGAGCGTGCTACAGGGGGGAGCTTTCTTT	CAWSVLQGGAFF
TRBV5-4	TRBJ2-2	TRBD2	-	TGTGCCAGCAGCATAGCGGGGGGGCAGAACACCGGGGAGCTGTTTTTT	CASSIAGGQNTGELFF
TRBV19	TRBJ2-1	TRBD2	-	TGTGCCAGTAGCCTAGCGGGGGGTCGTGGTGAGCAGTTCTTC	CASSLAGGRGEQFF
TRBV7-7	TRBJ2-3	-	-	TGTGCTAGCAGCCCCAGGGGCACAGATACGCAGTATTTT	CASSPRGTDTQYF
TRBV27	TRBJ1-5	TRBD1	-	TGTGCCAGCAGTTTAGACAGGGGCAATCAGCCCCAGCATTTT	CASSLDRGNQPQHF
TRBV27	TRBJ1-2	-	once	TGTGCCAGCAGTTTATCCGGGGGGTTGCTGGGCTACACCTTC	CASSLSGGLLGYTF
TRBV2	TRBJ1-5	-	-	TGTGCCAGCAGTGAACAGGGGATAGGGGCGGATCAGCCCCAGCATTTT	CASSEQGIGADQPQHF
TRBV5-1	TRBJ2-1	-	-	TGCGCCAGCAGCTTTAGGCTAGCTTACAATGAGCAGTTCTTC	CASSFRLAYNEQFF
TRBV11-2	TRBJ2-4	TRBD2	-	TGTGCCAGCAGAATTAGACTAGCGGGAAGAGGGGTAGCCAAAAACATTCAGTACTTC	CASRIRLAGRGVAKNIQYF
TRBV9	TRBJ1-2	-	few	TGTGCCAGCAGCGTAGCCCTGACAGCCTATGGCTACACCTTC	CASSVALTAYGYTF
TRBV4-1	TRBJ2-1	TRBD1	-	TGCGCCAGCAGCCAACCCCGACAGGGCAATGAGCAGTTCTTC	CASSQPRQGNEQFF
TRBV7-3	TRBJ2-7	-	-	TGTGCCAGCAGCCTGACTCCCGCCGGGTCGGGCGAGCAGTACTTC	CASSLTPAGSGEQYF
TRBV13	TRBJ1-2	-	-	TGTGCCAGCAGCCAAAGGAGGTTTTGGGGGGGCTTCTATGGCTACACCTTC	CASSQRRFWGGFYGYTF
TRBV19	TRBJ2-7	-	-	TGTGCCAGTAGTATAGGCGCGCAGGGCGACGAGCAGTACTTC	CASSIGAQGDEQYF
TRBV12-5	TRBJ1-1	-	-	TGTGCTAGTGGAACGGGGACACCGAACACTGAAGCTTTCTTT	CASGTGTPNTEAFF